Shown below are 12 T cell receptor beta chains from a single sample sequenced in a study of T-cell memory formation after mild COVID-19. One entry per CDR3 protein, called by TCRdb with MiXCR from the 5' RACE reads. The sample includes hundreds of thousands of distinct CDR3 sequences, 16% seen only once; the top ten take 20% to 25%. The sample comprised PBMCs or a T cell subset sorted from them (not recorded which). Receptor source: a man aged 18 to 29 who had mild COVID-19 (a few samples of this study predate the infection). Cell type and time point are not known.

This clonotype appeared many times. The V and J genes are TRBV7-2 and TRBJ2-3; D is undetermined. CDR3 size: 15 residues. Germline-derived CDR1 and CDR2 are SGHTA and FQGNSA. V lost 2 bases, J lost 0 bases, and 9 bases lay in between. The CDR3: CASSLYQRSTDTQYF. Written as DNA, the CDR3 is TGTGCCAGCAGCTTATATCAGAGAAGCACAGATACGCAGTATTTT.

This clonotype was seen at least ten times. The chain has TRBV12-3 or TRBV12-4 and TRBJ2-2; D unclear. This CDR3 comprises 12 residues. V was pared by 6 bases and J by 3 bases, with 5 bases between. CDR3 coding DNA: TGTGCCAGCAGGCGCGACACCGGGGAGCTGTTTTTT. It is translated as CASRRDTGELFF.

In its sample, this clonotype was seen many times. The chain links TRBV2 to TRBJ2-7; D is unresolved. This CDR3 is built from 13 residues. In germline, CDR1 is SNHLY, CDR2 FYNNEI. Trimming cost V 0 bases and J 0 bases, with 3 bases left between them. The CDR3 region is CASSEAHSYEQYF. The CDR3 bases are TGTGCCAGCAGTGAAGCGCACTCCTACGAGCAGTACTTC.

This chain uses TRBV6-2 or TRBV6-3 with TRBJ1-5; D call uncertain. This CDR3 has 14 residues. CDR1 and CDR2 from the germline V gene are MNHEY and SVGEGT. The V end was cut by 8 bases, the J end by 4 bases, with 15 bases between. The CDR3 DNA sequence: TGTGCCAGCTCAGGTCGGAGGGAGAATCAGCCCCAGCATTTT. Amino acids: CASSGRRENQPQHF.

V usage is TRBV28 and J usage is TRBJ1-2, with TRBD1 matching 9 bases. The V and J ends lost 6 bases and 8 bases, in that order; junction bases with no gene match: 10. Germline V gene lookup returns CDR1 MDHEN and CDR2 SYDVKM. The CDR3 is made up of 14 amino acids. CDR3 sequence reads: CASSPGQGGVGYTF. CDR3 DNA: TGTGCCAGCAGCCCGGGACAGGGAGGAGTCGGCTACACCTTC.

The DNA of the CDR3 is TGTGCCAGCAGCTTAGCTGCTTCCTACGAGCAGTACGTC. The encoded protein is CASSLAASYEQYV. V gene TRBV11-2 combines with J gene TRBJ2-7; D is uncertain. V was trimmed by 1 base and J by 1 base, leaving 5 bases between them. CDR1 is SGHAT, CDR2 FQNNGV, per germline. The CDR3 spans 13 residues.

CDR3 loop: CASSESLPGQNTGELFF. DNA of the CDR3: TGTGCCAGCAGTGAATCATTACCGGGACAGAACACCGGGGAGCTGTTTTTT. The rearrangement joins TRBV2 to TRBJ2-2, with a tentative D call TRBD1 (6 bases). The CDR3 totals 17 residues. Germline-derived CDR1 and CDR2 are SNHLY and FYNNEI. Trimming pared 2 bases from V and 1 base from J, leaving 14 bases between.

The chain joins TRBV12-3 or TRBV12-4 to TRBJ1-4; D is undetermined. The CDR3 is 14 amino acids. The V gene lost 2 bases and the J gene lost 5 bases, with 9 bases spanning the gap. The CDR3 coding sequence is TGTGCCAGCAGTTTACGAGACCAGAATGAAAAACTGTTTTTT. It specifies CASSLRDQNEKLFF.

This clonotype was picked up a small number of times. This chain joins TRBV12-3 or TRBV12-4 and TRBJ2-5; weak D call: TRBD1 (6 bases). The V gene lost 5 bases and the J gene lost 5 bases, with 18 bases spanning the gap. The CDR3 is 15 residues long. The CDR3 reads CASSTADSDTETQYF. The DNA of the CDR3 is TGTGCCAGCAGTACGGCGGACAGTGATACGGAGACCCAGTACTTC.

This clonotype was counted only a few times. The rearrangement links TRBV20-1 to TRBJ1-2; the D is unclear. This CDR3 has 12 residues. CDR1 is DFQATT, CDR2 SNEGSKA, per germline (reference sequence). The V end was cut by 7 bases, the J end by 1 base, with 10 bases between. The DNA of the CDR3 is TGCAGTGTCAGATCCGTTAACTATGGCTACACCTTC. Its translation is CSVRSVNYGYTF.

This clonotype was seen ten or more times. The rearrangement uses TRBV11-2 and TRBJ2-1; D is unresolved. This CDR3 spans 11 amino acids. CDR1 is SGHAT and CDR2 is FQNNGV in the germline V gene. V was pared by 5 bases and J by 9 bases, with 8 bases between. CDR3 region: CASSNTGEQFF. The CDR3 coding sequence is TGTGCCAGCAGCAACACCGGTGAGCAGTTCTTC.

This chain connects TRBV20-1 to TRBJ2-5, with D possibly TRBD1 on 7 matching bases. The V end lost 7 bases, the J end lost 4 bases, and 22 bases lay between the germline ends. Germline values: CDR1 DFQATT, CDR2 SNEGSKA (reference sequence). This CDR3 region has 15 residues. DNA of the CDR3: TGCAGTGTACCACTGTCAGGGGGGACGGGAGAGACCCAGTACTTC. Translated, it gives CSVPLSGGTGETQYF.